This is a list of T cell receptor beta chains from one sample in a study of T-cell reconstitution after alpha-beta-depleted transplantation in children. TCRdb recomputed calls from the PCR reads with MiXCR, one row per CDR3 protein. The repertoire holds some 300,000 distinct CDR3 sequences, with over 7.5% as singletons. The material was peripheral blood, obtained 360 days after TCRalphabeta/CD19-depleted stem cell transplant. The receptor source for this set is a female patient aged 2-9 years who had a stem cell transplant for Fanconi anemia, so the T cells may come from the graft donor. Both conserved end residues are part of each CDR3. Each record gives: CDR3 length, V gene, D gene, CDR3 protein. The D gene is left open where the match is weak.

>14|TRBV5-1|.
CASDRGLATDTQYF
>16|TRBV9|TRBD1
CASSVDRGSPNTEAFF
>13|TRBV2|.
CASSEPGNYGYTF
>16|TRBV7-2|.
CASSLGDTRGPYEQYF
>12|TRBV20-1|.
CSAGQSGREQYF
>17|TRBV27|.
CASSLSKSGGPNQPQHF
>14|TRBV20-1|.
CSARDHRKGTEAFF
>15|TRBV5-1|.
CASSLAWSFADTQYF
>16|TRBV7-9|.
CASGRAGSSGANVLTF
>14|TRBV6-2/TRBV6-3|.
CASSSRDSADTQYF
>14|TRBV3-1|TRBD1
CASSQQGAEETQYF
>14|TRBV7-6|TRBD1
CASSLVYRGREQFF
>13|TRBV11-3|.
CASSRKGEGTQYF
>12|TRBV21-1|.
CASSPEPYEQYF
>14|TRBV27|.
CASSLWGIGETQYF
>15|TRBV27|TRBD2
CASRRTSGPADTQYF
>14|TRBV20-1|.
CSARVVSGDSPLHF
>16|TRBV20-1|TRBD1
CSARGLQTGAYNEQFF
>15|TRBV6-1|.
CASIGARVVTDTQYF
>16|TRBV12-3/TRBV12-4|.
CASSLSGLEGANVLTF
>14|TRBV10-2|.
CASKIMDSYNEQFF
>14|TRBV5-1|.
CASSLEPRTDTQYF
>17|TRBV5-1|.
CASSLTAGGMLNYGYTF
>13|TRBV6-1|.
CASQRSSSYEQYF
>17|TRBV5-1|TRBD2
CASSLGLAGTNTGELFF
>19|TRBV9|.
CASSVARELTFSGANVLTF
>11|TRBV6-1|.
CASSLGAAIYF
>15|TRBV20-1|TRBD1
CSASSWGQGPGEAFF
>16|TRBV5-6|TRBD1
CASSSLLETGGETQYF
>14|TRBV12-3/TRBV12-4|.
CASSPSGLYQPQHF
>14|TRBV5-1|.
CASSLSGHEGEQYF
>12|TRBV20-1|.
CSAKDGNNEQFF
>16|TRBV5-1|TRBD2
CASSFLSGRNTDTQYF
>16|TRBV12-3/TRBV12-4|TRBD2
CASSLYLAGGTDTQYF
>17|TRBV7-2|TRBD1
CASSAGTGDPNTGELFF
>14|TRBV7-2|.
CASSLAYSGNTIYF
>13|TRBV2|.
CASSEGNPMRAFF